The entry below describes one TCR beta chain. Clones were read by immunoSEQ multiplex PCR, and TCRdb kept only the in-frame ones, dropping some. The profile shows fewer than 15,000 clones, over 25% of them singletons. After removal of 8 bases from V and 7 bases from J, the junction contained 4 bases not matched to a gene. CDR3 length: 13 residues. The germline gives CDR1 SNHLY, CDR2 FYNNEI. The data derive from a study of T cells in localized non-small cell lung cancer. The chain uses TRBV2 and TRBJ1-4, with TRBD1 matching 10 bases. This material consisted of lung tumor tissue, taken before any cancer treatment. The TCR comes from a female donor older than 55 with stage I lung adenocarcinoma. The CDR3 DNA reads TGTGCCAGCCGACAGGGGGCGGGTGAAAAACTGTTTTTT. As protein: CASRQGAGEKLFF.